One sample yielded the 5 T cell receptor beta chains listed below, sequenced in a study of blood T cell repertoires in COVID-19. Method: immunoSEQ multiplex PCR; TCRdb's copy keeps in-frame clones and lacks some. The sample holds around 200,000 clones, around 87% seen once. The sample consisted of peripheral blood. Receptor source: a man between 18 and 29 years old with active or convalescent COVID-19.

The chain's CDR3 is CASSLGSGQGRQYF. DNA of the CDR3: TGTGCCAGCAGCTTAGGATCTGGGCAGGGTCGCCAGTATTTT. V gene TRBV11-3 combines with J gene TRBJ2-3, with D possibly TRBD1 on 5 matching bases. Germline CDR1 SGHNT, CDR2 YENEEA. Trimming left V 1 base short and J 12 bases short, with 17 bases between. This CDR3 is 14 amino acids long.

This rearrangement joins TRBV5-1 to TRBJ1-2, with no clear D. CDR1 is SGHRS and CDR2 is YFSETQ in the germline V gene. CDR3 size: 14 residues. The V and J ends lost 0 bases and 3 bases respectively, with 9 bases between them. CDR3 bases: TGCGCCAGCAGCTTGGAGATGGCCTACTATGGCTACACCTTC. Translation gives CASSLEMAYYGYTF.

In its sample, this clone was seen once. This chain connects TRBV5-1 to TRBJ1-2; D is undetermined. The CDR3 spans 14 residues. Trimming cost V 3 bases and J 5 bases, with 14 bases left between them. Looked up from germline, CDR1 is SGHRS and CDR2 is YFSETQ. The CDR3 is CASSSGEESYGYTF. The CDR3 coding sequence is TGCGCCAGCAGCTCCGGCGAGGAGTCGTATGGCTACACCTTC.

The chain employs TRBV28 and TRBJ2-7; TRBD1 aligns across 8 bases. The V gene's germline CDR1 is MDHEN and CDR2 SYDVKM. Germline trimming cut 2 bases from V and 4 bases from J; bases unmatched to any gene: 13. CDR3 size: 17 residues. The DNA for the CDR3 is TGTGCCAGCAGTTTAACGCAGGGGGCGACTCATCAATACGAGCAGTACGTC. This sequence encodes CASSLTQGATHQYEQYV.

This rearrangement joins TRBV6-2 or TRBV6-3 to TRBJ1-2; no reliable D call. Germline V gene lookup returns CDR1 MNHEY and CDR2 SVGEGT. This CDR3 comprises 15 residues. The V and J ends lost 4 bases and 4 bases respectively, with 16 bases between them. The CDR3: CASSSRRTASYGYTF. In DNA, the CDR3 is TGTGCCAGCAGTTCGAGGAGGACGGCAAGCTATGGCTACACCTTC.